A selection of T cell receptor beta chains follows, all from one sample in a study of shared clonotypes between healthy human individuals. Sequencing used immunoSEQ multiplex PCR; TCRdb keeps in-frame clones, though not all of them. The sample yields 650,000 to 800,000 clones, just over 90% seen once. The sequenced sample was naive CD8+ T cells sorted from blood. The source is a young man in good health. Both conserved end residues are part of each CDR3. A D gene is named only where the DNA matches it firmly. The size field is filled for only some rows; it gives once, few, many or a size class.

cdr3_nt cdr3_aa j_call v_call d_call clone_size
TGTGCCAGCAGTTTACCCGTCGGACAGGGAAGATACGAGCAGTACTTC CASSLPVGQGRYEQYF TRBJ2-7 TRBV28 TRBD1 -
TGCGCCAGCAGTCAATCTATGGGGTTTTGGCCCGGGGAGCTGTTTTTT CASSQSMGFWPGELFF TRBJ2-2 TRBV23-1 - -
TGTGCCAGCAGCCCAAGCCGGGACAGCTTACACAATGAGCAGTTCTTC CASSPSRDSLHNEQFF TRBJ2-1 TRBV7-3 TRBD1 -
TGTGCCAGCAGCTTAGACGAGAATGGCTACACCTTC CASSLDENGYTF TRBJ1-2 TRBV7-9 - few
TGCGCCAGCTCCGGACTCGTTAGCACAGATACGCAGTATTTT CASSGLVSTDTQYF TRBJ2-3 TRBV10-2 - -
TGTGCCAGCAGCCCCGGACTAGCGGGAGACGACGAGCAGTACTTC CASSPGLAGDDEQYF TRBJ2-7 TRBV6-5 TRBD2 -
TGTGCCAGCAGCCCGACAGGCTATGGCTACACCTTC CASSPTGYGYTF TRBJ1-2 TRBV9 - -
TGTGCCAGCTGTGAGCGGAACTCCTACGAGCAGTACTTC CASCERNSYEQYF TRBJ2-7 TRBV2 - -
TGTGCCTGGAGTGTACCCCTGAGGGGGGGAAATGAAAAACTGTTTTTT CAWSVPLRGGNEKLFF TRBJ1-4 TRBV30 - -
TGTGCCAGCAGTGAAGGTGTAACGGGGCGGGGGGGCACAGATACGCAGTATTTT CASSEGVTGRGGTDTQYF TRBJ2-3 TRBV6-1 TRBD2 -
TGTGCCAGCAGCCCTGGACAGGGGTACTCCTACGAGCAGTACTTC CASSPGQGYSYEQYF TRBJ2-7 TRBV7-9 TRBD1 -
TGTGCCAGCAGTTTCGGCCTGAGGGGGACCGGGGAGCTGTTTTTT CASSFGLRGTGELFF TRBJ2-2 TRBV28 - -
TGTGCCAGCAGCTTAACCGGGGATACGCAGTATTTT CASSLTGDTQYF TRBJ2-3 TRBV7-8 - once
TGTGCCAGCAGGGAGGCCTGGGGTCAGCCCCAGCATTTT CASREAWGQPQHF TRBJ1-5 TRBV2 - -
TGTGCCAGCAGTTTGCTGGGGTTTAATCAGCCCCAGCATTTT CASSLLGFNQPQHF TRBJ1-5 TRBV27 - -
TGTGCCAGCAGCCCCCGGGGAACAGAGTCCTACGAGCAGTACTTC CASSPRGTESYEQYF TRBJ2-7 TRBV14 - -
TGTGCCAGCAGTCTGACATACAACTATGGCTACACCTTC CASSLTYNYGYTF TRBJ1-2 TRBV6-5 - -
TGTGCCAGCAGAAACATGGGGGTTGGAGATACGCAGTATTTT CASRNMGVGDTQYF TRBJ2-3 TRBV27 - -
TGTGCCAGCAGAGGGGGTCGCAATGAGCAGTTCTTC CASRGGRNEQFF TRBJ2-1 TRBV2 - -
TGTGCCAGCAGTTACTCGAGGGAGGGGGGGGCAGATACGCAGTATTTT CASSYSREGGADTQYF TRBJ2-3 TRBV6-6 - -
TGTGCCACGCCCCTAAGCGGGAGGGCCAAGGAGCAGTTCTTC CATPLSGRAKEQFF TRBJ2-1 TRBV2 TRBD2 -
TGTGCCAGCAGCGTAGGCGGGGGAGAATACAATGAGCAGTTCTTC CASSVGGGEYNEQFF TRBJ2-1 TRBV7-6 TRBD2 -
TGTGCCAGCAGCCCGGCCCGGGAGTTGGGATCCGAGCAGTACTTC CASSPARELGSEQYF TRBJ2-7 TRBV7-9 - -
TGTGCCAGCAGTTTATTGGGCGGGACCTACGAGCAGTACTTC CASSLLGGTYEQYF TRBJ2-7 TRBV27 - few
TGTGCCAGCAGCTTAGATGAGGGACGATACGATGAGCAGTTCTTC CASSLDEGRYDEQFF TRBJ2-1 TRBV7-8 - -
TGTGCCAGCGGGACATCCCAAAGTGAAAAACTGTTTTTT CASGTSQSEKLFF TRBJ1-4 TRBV2 - once
TGTGCCAGCAGCCAGTTAGCGGGAGCAGAGACCCAGTACTTC CASSQLAGAETQYF TRBJ2-5 TRBV27 TRBD2 -
TGTGCCATCGGTCCGGGAATCAATCAGCCCCAGCATTTT CAIGPGINQPQHF TRBJ1-5 TRBV10-3 - -
TGTGCCAGCAGTTTCGAGAGGGGGGCCTACGAGCAGTACTTC CASSFERGAYEQYF TRBJ2-7 TRBV28 - -
TGTGCCAGCAGCTTCAGCTTAGCGGGGGGCTACGAGCAGTACTTC CASSFSLAGGYEQYF TRBJ2-7 TRBV7-2 TRBD2 -
TGTGCCAGCAGTTTCGGGCGGCAGCTTCGTCCACACGGGACTTCCGAGACCGGGGAGCTGTTTTTT CASSFGRQLRPHGTSETGELFF TRBJ2-2 TRBV28 - -
TGCGCCAGCAGCCAAGACCCCCTTCCCCCCAGTTCGGCCTACGAGCAGTACTTC CASSQDPLPPSSAYEQYF TRBJ2-7 TRBV4-1 - -
TGTGCCAGCAGTGGACAGAACCAAGAGACCCAGTACTTC CASSGQNQETQYF TRBJ2-5 TRBV25-1 - -
TGTGCCAGCAGCGTATATGGGACCCCCACAGATACGCAGTATTTT CASSVYGTPTDTQYF TRBJ2-3 TRBV9 - -
TGTGCCAGCAGCTCACACTACGAGCAGTACTTC CASSSHYEQYF TRBJ2-7 TRBV27 - few
TGTGCCAGCAGCCTAAGGACAGGGGAGGGCTACTATGGCTACACCTTC CASSLRTGEGYYGYTF TRBJ1-2 TRBV13 TRBD1 once
TGCAGCGTACTAGACGGGAAGTCTGGAAACACCATATATTTT CSVLDGKSGNTIYF TRBJ1-3 TRBV29-1 - -
TGTGCCAGCAGCCGAGAGGAGAGACTAGGAGACACAGATACGCAGTATTTT CASSREERLGDTDTQYF TRBJ2-3 TRBV13 - once
TGTGCCAGTAGTATTTGGGGAGTGAACACTGAAGCTTTCTTT CASSIWGVNTEAFF TRBJ1-1 TRBV19 - -
TGCAGTGCTAGGTACTTCAATGAGCAGTTCTTC CSARYFNEQFF TRBJ2-1 TRBV20-1 - -
TGTGCCAGCAGCTTAAGAGGGCCTAACTACAATGAGCAGTTCTTC CASSLRGPNYNEQFF TRBJ2-1 TRBV7-6 - -
TGCGCCAGCAGCCACGCAAGTCTCACAGATACGCAGTATTTT CASSHASLTDTQYF TRBJ2-3 TRBV4-3 - -
TGCGCCAGCAGTGAACGTGGGACAGGGACCTACGAGCAGTACTTC CASSERGTGTYEQYF TRBJ2-7 TRBV10-1 TRBD1 -
TGTGCCAGCAGCTTAGCGCCAGAAAACATTCAGTACTTC CASSLAPENIQYF TRBJ2-4 TRBV7-9 - -
TGTGCCAGCAGGGGCCAATCGGGCGGAAGCACAGATACGCAGTATTTT CASRGQSGGSTDTQYF TRBJ2-3 TRBV7-9 - -
TGCGCCAGCAGCGAATTTCCGTTGCCGGGACAGGGCCAAGAGACCCAGTACTTC CASSEFPLPGQGQETQYF TRBJ2-5 TRBV5-1 TRBD1 -
TGTGCCAGCAGCCAGCTTCAGGAACTCTCGGACGAGCAGTACTTC CASSQLQELSDEQYF TRBJ2-7 TRBV7-9 - -
TGTGCCACCAGCAGAGGAGGACTAGCGGGACGGGGGGAGCAGTACTTC CATSRGGLAGRGEQYF TRBJ2-7 TRBV15 TRBD2 -